The 16 T cell receptor beta chains presented below share a single source sample, sequenced in a study of blood T cell repertoires in COVID-19. Sequencing used immunoSEQ multiplex PCR; TCRdb keeps in-frame clones, though not all of them. The sample carries a few hundred thousand clones, about 91% recorded once. Material: PBMCs or T cells enriched from blood (not recorded which). These receptors came from a woman in her thirties or forties with acute COVID-19.

The J gene is TRBJ2-1, the V gene TRBV11-3; 7 bases are shared with TRBD2. Germline values: CDR1 SGHNT, CDR2 YENEEA. V gave up 8 bases and J gave up 7 bases; unmatched junction bases: 17. This CDR3 is built from 16 residues. CDR3 sequence (DNA): TGTGCCAGCCAGCTTCGATCCTCTAGCGGACAAAATGAGCAGTTCTTC. Translated: CASQLRSSSGQNEQFF.

J is TRBJ1-2 and V is TRBV29-1, with 7 bases identical to TRBD1. Germline V lookup: CDR1 SQVTM, CDR2 ANQGSEA. CDR3 length equals 14 residues. The ends lost 6 bases at V and 4 bases at J; junction bases unmatched: 11. CDR3 bases: TGCAGCGTGAACCGGGACAGCCAGACCTATGGCTACACCTTC. Its translation is CSVNRDSQTYGYTF.

V and J are TRBV5-1 and TRBJ2-3, with 7 nucleotides matching TRBD1. This CDR3 has 15 residues. J lost 3 bases, V lost 4 bases, and 8 bases had no gene match. CDR1 and CDR2 from the germline V gene are SGHRS and YFSETQ. The CDR3 DNA reads as TGCGCCAGCAGCGGTAACAGGGGTCTGACAGATACGCAGTATTTT. This sequence encodes CASSGNRGLTDTQYF.

V gene TRBV7-9 combines with J gene TRBJ1-5, with D tentatively TRBD1 (5 bases). The CDR3 contains 15 residues. Germline V gene sequence: CDR1 SEHNR, CDR2 FQNEAQ (reference sequence). The V and J ends lost 3 bases and 2 bases respectively, with 11 bases between them. CDR3 in amino acids: CASSLGRTGNQPQHF. The CDR3 DNA reads as TGTGCCAGCAGCTTGGGGCGGACGGGCAATCAGCCCCAGCATTTT.

Turning to this clone: The same CDR3 can be traced to other DNA sequences in this sample. This chain uses TRBV3-1 (or the pseudogene TRBV3-2) with TRBJ1-4, with D unresolved. Germline V gives CDR1 LGHDT, CDR2 YNNKEL (reference sequence). This CDR3 has 14 residues. The germline V and J ends were trimmed by 3 bases and 2 bases, with 7 bases remaining between them. The CDR3 reads CASSHRGTNEKLFF. The CDR3 DNA follows: TGTGCCAGCAGCCATCGTGGCACTAATGAAAAACTGTTTTTT.

This clone was counted only a few times. V usage is TRBV6-2 or TRBV6-3 and J usage is TRBJ2-1, with TRBD2 identical over 7 bases. The CDR3 has 17 residues. Germline values: CDR1 MNHEY, CDR2 SVGEGT. V trimming: 0 bases; J trimming: 3 bases; junction bases outside the gene matches: 8. This chain's CDR3 is CASSYSSPAGVYNEQFF. The CDR3 region has the DNA TGTGCCAGCAGTTACTCGAGCCCCGCGGGAGTCTACAATGAGCAGTTCTTC.

The J gene is TRBJ2-6, the V gene TRBV18, with 9 bases lining up with TRBD1. Losses at the gene ends were 3 bases for V and 0 bases for J; bases not matched to a gene: 3. The CDR3 is made up of 17 amino acids. The germline V gene encodes CDR1 KGHSH and CDR2 LQKENI. The CDR3: CASSPGQGLSGANVLTF. DNA for the CDR3: TGTGCCAGCTCACCGGGACAGGGCCTCTCTGGGGCCAACGTCCTGACTTTC. The entire variable domain, with the rest obtained from reference TRBV18 and TRBJ2-6, is as follows: NAGVMQNPRHLVRRRGQEARLRCSPMKGHSHVYWYRQLPEEGLKFMVYLQKENIIDESGMPKERFSAEFPKEGPSILRIQQVVRGDSAAYFCASSPGQGLSGANVLTFGAGSRLTVL.

The V gene is TRBV30, the J gene TRBJ1-3; D call uncertain. Germline CDR1 and CDR2: GTSNPN and SVGIG (reference sequence). Trimming pared 7 bases from V and 0 bases from J, leaving 13 bases between. This CDR3 is built from 14 residues. This chain's CDR3 is CALNEGHSGNTIYF. The CDR3 bases are TGTGCCTTAAACGAGGGTCACTCTGGAAACACCATATATTTT.

The V gene is TRBV6-6, the J gene TRBJ2-5; possibly TRBD2 for D (7 bases). CDR3 length equals 13 residues. V was shortened by 7 bases and J by 4 bases, with 13 bases between the two germline ends. CDR1 is MNHNY, CDR2 SVGAGI, per germline (reference sequence). This chain's CDR3 is CASIRAGAETQYF. Written as DNA, the CDR3 is TGTGCCAGCATCAGGGCGGGGGCAGAGACCCAGTACTTC.

This clone was picked up one time. The chain employs TRBV10-2 and TRBJ1-4; D call uncertain. V was shortened by 4 bases and J by 8 bases, with 8 bases between the two germline ends. CDR1 WSHSY and CDR2 SAAADI come from the germline V gene. The CDR3 totals 12 residues. In DNA form, the CDR3 reads TGCGCCAGCAGTGGTACGACAGAAAAACTGTTTTTT. This codes for CASSGTTEKLFF.

This chain links TRBV18 with TRBJ1-3; D is possibly TRBD1 (5 bases). Germline loops: CDR1 KGHSH, CDR2 LQKENI. V lost 6 bases and J 8 bases, leaving 20 bases between the germline ends. This CDR3 has 15 residues. The CDR3 reads CASSPGLQRGYTIYF. In DNA form, the CDR3 reads TGTGCCAGCTCTCCGGGACTGCAAAGAGGTTACACCATATATTTT.

The chain recombines TRBV29-1 with TRBJ2-7, with 8 bases matching TRBD1. The CDR3 covers 15 residues. J gave up 5 bases and V 0 bases, and 9 bases lay outside the gene matches. Germline CDR1 and CDR2: SQVTM and ANQGSEA. The CDR3 spells CSVEEDQGALNEQYF. The CDR3 bases are TGCAGCGTTGAAGAAGATCAGGGGGCACTCAACGAGCAGTACTTC.

The chain employs TRBV7-9 and TRBJ2-5; possible D gene TRBD2, 7 bases. The V gene's germline CDR1 is SEHNR and CDR2 FQNEAQ (reference sequence). V dropped 2 bases and J dropped 2 bases, with 18 bases sitting between them. The CDR3 loop spans 17 amino acids. CDR3 DNA: TGTGCCAGCAGCTTAAGAGGGACGGGGGGCTTTCAAGAGACCCAGTACTTC. The encoded protein is CASSLRGTGGFQETQYF.

A few counts support this clone. The V and J genes are TRBV5-1 and TRBJ2-7, with D possibly matching TRBD2 (6 bases). V lost 0 bases and J lost 1, with 11 bases in between. CDR1 and CDR2 from the germline V gene are SGHRS and YFSETQ. The CDR3 loop spans 15 amino acids. DNA of the CDR3: TGCGCCAGCAGCTTGGCACGGGGGTATTCCTACGAGCAGTACTTC. Translation: CASSLARGYSYEQYF.

The chain uses TRBV7-9 and TRBJ1-4; 11 bases match TRBD1. V shed 5 bases and J 6 bases; nucleotides not matched to a gene: 8. This CDR3 region has 16 residues. CDR1 SEHNR and CDR2 FQNEAQ come from the germline V gene (reference sequence). The chain's CDR3 is CASSPGTGGSHEKLFF. For the CDR3, the DNA is TGTGCCAGCAGCCCAGGGACAGGGGGTTCGCATGAAAAACTGTTTTTT.

J is TRBJ1-6 and V is TRBV3-1 (or the pseudogene TRBV3-2), with D unresolved. CDR3 length equals 16 residues. V was trimmed by 1 base and J by 7 bases, leaving 14 bases between them. The germline V gene has CDR1 LGHDT and CDR2 YNNKEL (reference sequence). The CDR3 coding sequence is TGTGCCAGCAGCCAAGGGTCGGATTCGCGGAATTCACCCCTCCACTTT. It specifies CASSQGSDSRNSPLHF.